This T cell receptor (beta chain) was captured by sequencing in a study of blood T cell repertoires in COVID-19. At the level of the study: Acute and convalescent COVID-19 specimens originated in the United States, Italy and Spain. PBMCs, B-cell-depleted T cells, or T cells were the source of the cDNA or gDNA that made up the material.

As originally analysed: It was from reference gene primer amplification that nucleated cell counts were estimated. This table comes from immunoSEQ multiplex PCR, and its TCRdb copy is limited to in-frame clones, with some not included. V, J and clone size derive from that table, while D and trimming were established from the DNA sequence. This table has tens of thousands of clones, roughly 84% appearing once. The CDR3 contains 15 residues. With 1 base removed from V and 2 bases from J, the gap between germline ends came to 9 bases. Germline V gene sequence: CDR1 MNHNS, CDR2 SASEGT. The sequenced sample consisted of peripheral blood. The chain couples TRBV6-1 to TRBJ2-1; possibly TRBD2 for D (6 bases). This receptor was taken from a human donor in a cohort sampled during active COVID-19. The CDR3 region is CASSEEEGTYNEQFF. The CDR3 DNA reads as TGTGCCAGCAGTGAAGAGGAGGGTACCTACAATGAGCAGTTCTTC.